One and the same sample provided the 22 T cell receptor beta chains below, sequenced in a study of neurological immune-mediated disorders. In TCRdb, the 5' RACE reads were re-called with MiXCR into one record per CDR3 protein. The sample consists of about 69,000 distinct CDR3 sequences, about 4% of them appearing once. The source material was PBMCs. These receptor sequences come from a man aged 25-45 years with multiple sclerosis.

This clonotype has ten or more counts. The chain combines TRBV20-1 with TRBJ1-1, with D possibly TRBD1 on 5 matching bases. This CDR3 is built from 14 residues. V lost 3 bases to trimming and J lost 2 bases, with 13 bases between them. Germline values: CDR1 DFQATT, CDR2 SNEGSKA (reference sequence). In DNA, the CDR3 is TGCAGTGCTAGCTCAAAGGGGATAAACACTGAAGCTTTCTTT. It encodes CSASSKGINTEAFF.

This clonotype was counted many times. J is TRBJ1-2 and V is TRBV20-1; D call uncertain. The germline gives CDR1 DFQATT, CDR2 SNEGSKA (reference sequence). The CDR3 length is 12 residues. V gave up 1 base and J gave up 8 bases, with 11 bases separating them. The CDR3 region has the DNA TGCAGTGCTAGAGGGACCTCACCGGGCTACACCTTC. This codes for CSARGTSPGYTF.

This clonotype was seen many times. This chain connects TRBV6-2 or TRBV6-3 to TRBJ2-1; 7 positions agree with TRBD1. The V and J ends lost 0 bases and 5 bases, in that order; junction bases with no gene match: 7. CDR3 size: 16 residues. The germline CDR1 and CDR2 sequences are MNHEY and SVGEGT. CDR3 sequence (DNA): TGTGCCAGCAGTTACTCGAGAACAGGGGACCACAATGAGCAGTTCTTC. Its protein product is CASSYSRTGDHNEQFF.

This clonotype was counted at least ten times. The genes are TRBV6-5 and TRBJ1-2; the match to TRBD1 covers 7 bases. Germline lookup yields CDR1 MNHEY and CDR2 SVGAGI. The CDR3 sequence is 14 residues long. The V gene end was trimmed by 2 bases and the J gene end by 6 bases; junction bases not matched to a gene: 6. The CDR3 sequence: CASSYQPTGNGYTF. The CDR3 DNA sequence: TGTGCCAGCAGTTACCAACCGACAGGGAATGGCTACACCTTC.

This clonotype was recorded many times. The rearrangement joins TRBV4-3 to TRBJ1-5; D gene uncertain. There are 15 residues in the CDR3. Germline V gene data show CDR1 as LGHNA and CDR2 as YSLEER. V lost 0 bases and J lost 9, with 15 bases in between. CDR3 residues: CASSQDLRESRPQHF. The DNA for the CDR3 is TGCGCCAGCAGCCAAGATCTTAGGGAATCGCGGCCCCAGCATTTT.

This clonotype was counted ten times or more. This chain uses TRBV20-1 with TRBJ2-1; 11 bases match TRBD2. The J segment lost 9 bases and the V segment lost 2 bases, leaving 0 bases of the junction unmatched. CDR1 is DFQATT, CDR2 SNEGSKA, per germline (reference sequence). The CDR3 length is 12 residues. The CDR3 nucleotides are TGCAGTGCTAGACTAGCGGGGGGTGAGCAGTTCTTC. The encoded protein is CSARLAGGEQFF.

This clonotype has a count of ten or more. V is TRBV3-1 and J is TRBJ1-2; no clear D gene. The germline V gene encodes CDR1 LGHDT and CDR2 YNNKEL (reference sequence). Trimming shortened V by 2 bases and J by 4 bases, and 14 bases separated the two germline ends. There are 15 residues in the CDR3. CDR3 protein: CASSQLRGDTYGYTF. The CDR3 nucleotides read TGTGCCAGCAGCCAATTGCGGGGAGACACCTATGGCTACACCTTC.

This clonotype was detected many times. The genes are TRBV5-1 and TRBJ2-3; 8 bases line up with TRBD1. The CDR3 is made up of 16 amino acids. The germline CDR1 and CDR2 sequences are SGHRS and YFSETQ. V lost 0 bases and J lost 5; bases outside the gene matches: 8. The CDR3 DNA sequence: TGCGCCAGCAGCTTGGAGGGCAGGGGGCTTAGAGATACGCAGTATTTT. This translates into CASSLEGRGLRDTQYF. Using reference TRBV5-1 and TRBJ2-3 for the parts outside the CDR3, the full variable domain is KAGVTQTPRYLIKTRGQQVTLSCSPISGHRSVSWYQQTPGQGLQFLFEYFSETQRNKGNFPGRFSGRQFSNSRSEMNVSTLELGDSALYLCASSLEGRGLRDTQYFGPGTRLTVL.

The chain couples TRBV5-1 to TRBJ2-3; TRBD1 agrees at 8 bases. The germline gives CDR1 SGHRS, CDR2 YFSETQ. The CDR3 is made up of 15 amino acids. V gave up 3 bases and J gave up 0 bases; unmatched junction bases: 3. CDR3 sequence (DNA): TGCGCCAGCAGCTCCCGGACAGGGAGCACAGATACGCAGTATTTT. Encoded protein: CASSSRTGSTDTQYF. Together with reference TRBV5-1 and TRBJ2-3, the CDR3 gives the full variable domain: KAGVTQTPRYLIKTRGQQVTLSCSPISGHRSVSWYQQTPGQGLQFLFEYFSETQRNKGNFPGRFSGRQFSNSRSEMNVSTLELGDSALYLCASSSRTGSTDTQYFGPGTRLTVL.

This clonotype was seen at least ten times. The rearrangement joins TRBV5-5 to TRBJ2-7, with TRBD1 as a possible D gene (5 bases). V lost 4 bases and J 0 bases, leaving 20 bases between the germline ends. This CDR3 is built from 17 residues. Germline loops: CDR1 SGHKS, CDR2 YYEKEE (reference sequence). CDR3 in amino acids: CASSTDSWSRSSYEQYF. CDR3 sequence (DNA): TGTGCCAGCAGCACCGACAGCTGGTCAAGGAGCTCCTACGAGCAGTACTTC.

The sample holds many counts of this clonotype. J is TRBJ1-2 and V is TRBV20-1; 9 bases are shared with TRBD1. Germline lookup yields CDR1 DFQATT and CDR2 SNEGSKA (reference sequence). The CDR3 loop spans 16 amino acids. V trimming: 1 base; J trimming: 4 bases; junction bases outside the gene matches: 10. The CDR3 spells CSARGTGGQGFYGYTF. Here the CDR3 DNA reads TGCAGTGCTAGAGGAACAGGGGGCCAGGGCTTCTATGGCTACACCTTC.

This clonotype showed up many times. The V gene is TRBV21-1, the J gene TRBJ1-2. TRBV21-1 represents a pseudogene. The CDR3 sequence is 20 residues long. The CDR3 DNA is TGTGCCAGCAGCAAAGCGCTAATGGATCCGGACTACTCTTGGAACTATGGCTACACCTTC. Its translation is CASSKALMDPDYSWNYGYTF.

At least ten counts were recorded for this clonotype. This sequence joins TRBV5-1 and TRBJ2-7, with D maybe TRBD2 (5 bases). This CDR3 region has 12 residues. In germline, CDR1 is SGHRS, CDR2 YFSETQ. V was shortened by 7 bases and J by 5 bases, with 13 bases between the two germline ends. In DNA form, the CDR3 reads TGCGCCAGCTCGGCTAGCACTCACGAGCAGTACTTC. This gives the protein CASSASTHEQYF.

The sample holds many counts of this clonotype. V is TRBV7-2 and J is TRBJ2-5; 8 bases are shared with TRBD1. CDR1 is SGHTA and CDR2 is FQGNSA in the germline V gene. V was clipped by 6 bases and J by 7 bases; unmatched bases: 16. The CDR3 contains 16 residues. The CDR3 protein is CASRRSGQEVTGTQYF. In DNA form, the CDR3 reads TGTGCCAGCAGGAGATCGGGACAGGAGGTTACGGGGACCCAGTACTTC.

This clonotype occurred many times. V usage is TRBV5-6 and J usage is TRBJ2-5; unclear D gene. Trimming stripped 3 bases from V and 5 bases from J, with 5 bases between. CDR3 size: 11 residues. Germline V lookup: CDR1 SGHDT, CDR2 YYEEEE. The CDR3 is CASSSRETQYF. The CDR3 region has the DNA TGTGCCAGCAGCTCCAGGGAGACCCAGTACTTC.

This clonotype occurred many times. The J gene is TRBJ2-7, the V gene TRBV9, with 10 bases aligning to TRBD1. Germline assignment: CDR1 SGDLS and CDR2 YYNGEE. With 0 bases clipped from V and 3 bases from J, the junction kept 3 bases outside the gene matches. The CDR3 runs to 15 residues. CDR3 region: CASSVDRDRGYEQYF. In DNA form, the CDR3 reads TGTGCCAGCAGCGTAGACCGGGACAGGGGCTACGAGCAGTACTTC.

This clonotype was seen repeatedly, ten times or more. J is TRBJ2-7 and V is TRBV9; the match to TRBD1 covers 9 bases. The germline gives CDR1 SGDLS, CDR2 YYNGEE. The junction had 11 bases not matched to a gene; V was cut back by 4 bases and J by 6 bases. The CDR3 is 15 residues long. This CDR3 is CASSLSGQGRSEQYF. As DNA, the CDR3 is TGTGCCAGCAGCCTATCCGGACAGGGGAGGAGCGAGCAGTACTTC.

As to this clonotype: A much larger clone lies a single base off, so this may be a read error. V usage is TRBV20-1 and J usage is TRBJ2-7; D gene uncertain. The CDR3 covers 12 residues. The germline V gene encodes CDR1 DFQATT and CDR2 SNEGSKA (reference sequence). The ends were cut back, 6 bases at V and 4 bases at J, with 13 bases in the middle. This chain's CDR3 is CSAPKDGYEQYF. The CDR3 region has the DNA TGCAGTGCCCCGAAAGACGGTTACGAGCAGTACTTC.

This clonotype was counted at least ten times. J is TRBJ1-6 and V is TRBV25-1; D is possibly TRBD1 (6 bases). The V gene's germline CDR1 is MGHDK and CDR2 SYGVNS. The CDR3 runs to 14 residues. V was shortened by 3 bases and J by 13 bases, with 16 bases between the two germline ends. DNA for the CDR3: TGTGCCAGCAGTGATTCAGGGGACCTTGACCCCCTCCACTTT. Encoded protein: CASSDSGDLDPLHF.

The chain joins TRBV6-2 or TRBV6-3 to TRBJ2-2; D not resolved. Trimming shortened V by 5 bases and J by 5 bases, and 9 bases separated the two germline ends. The CDR3 extends over 13 amino acids. CDR1 is MNHEY, CDR2 SVGEGT, per germline. The CDR3 region has the DNA TGTGCCAGCAGTAGGACGAGGACCGGGGAGCTGTTTTTT. Its protein is CASSRTRTGELFF.

About this clonotype itself: A much larger clone sits a single nucleotide away, making a read error possible. The chain uses TRBV20-1 and TRBJ1-6; D perhaps matches TRBD1 (5 bases). Germline CDR1 is DFQATT and CDR2 is SNEGSKA (reference sequence). Deletions cut 5 bases from V and 5 bases from J, with 16 bases between. This CDR3 is 15 amino acids long. The CDR3 sequence: CSAGVGIRDNSPLHF. CDR3 coding DNA: TGCAGTGCTGGAGTAGGTATCAGGGATAATTCACCCCTCCACTTT.

This clonotype was found many times. V usage is TRBV7-2 and J usage is TRBJ1-4; no definite D call. Germline CDR1 SGHTA, CDR2 FQGNSA. Trimming took off 3 bases at V and 5 bases at J, with 4 bases between the two ends. The CDR3 has 12 residues. This CDR3 reads CASSFLNEKLFF. CDR3 nucleotides: TGTGCCAGCAGCTTCCTAAATGAAAAACTGTTTTTT.